This T cell receptor (beta chain) was retrieved from a study of post-analysis software for immune sequencing data. Study background: Recorded subtypes: relapsing-remitting, secondary progressive, progressive-relapsing; some patients unannotated. General study findings and limits: F measure grouped same-batch samples tightly together. For normalized Chao1 diversity, multiple sclerosis patients scored significantly lower than controls did. Controls had lower frequencies than patients of about five TRBV segments, which included TRBV5-6, TRBV5-1 and TRBV20-1.

The V end was cut by 0 bases, the J end by 0 bases, with 12 bases between. Germline values: CDR1 DFQATT, CDR2 SNEGSKA (reference sequence). The CDR3 has 15 amino acids. Every TCR beta cDNA library bore unique molecular identifiers. TCRdb reprocessed the PCR reads via MiXCR and lists one record per CDR3 protein. Among 700,000 to 900,000 distinct CDR3 sequences listed, about 45% were seen once. In the case of this clonotype: Antigen: not known.

The TCR was taken from a girl aged 5 to 17 with multiple sclerosis. The specimen sequenced was blood. The rearrangement links TRBV20-1 to TRBJ2-7; D gene uncertain. CDR3 in amino acids: CSARDPDLSSYEQYF. CDR3 nucleotides: TGCAGTGCTAGAGATCCAGACCTTAGCTCCTACGAGCAGTACTTC.